The clone carrying this T cell receptor (beta chain) has a count of ten or more. Germline values: CDR1 SGHVS, CDR2 FNYEAQ. V lost 1 base and J lost 3, with 13 bases in between. The CDR3 loop spans 15 amino acids. The data stem from a study of Graves' ophthalmopathy and Graves' hyperthyroidism. Investigators amplified TCR beta CDR3 regions from RNA transcripts. The authors performed first-round RT-PCR with HTBI primers and then a second-round multiplex PCR. TCRdb reanalysed the multiplex PCR reads using MiXCR and keeps one entry per CDR3 protein. The sample holds about 500,000 distinct CDR3 sequences; around an eighth are singletons and the top ten take roughly 9.8%.

Sequences were obtained from blood. The J gene is TRBJ2-7, the V gene TRBV7-6; tentatively, D is TRBD2 (6 bases). The receptor's source is a woman aged 30 to 39 with Graves' ophthalmopathy. The CDR3, as DNA: TGTGCCAGCAGCTTAGAGGCGGGAAAAAACTACGAGCAGTACTTC. This gives the protein CASSLEAGKNYEQYF.